This T cell receptor beta chain was observed in a study of T cells after posttransplantation cyclophosphamide. Sequenced by immunoSEQ multiplex PCR; TCRdb stores in-frame clones only, minus some. Listed for the sample are 36,000 or so clones, none seen a single time. The CDR3 contains 16 residues. The germline gives CDR1 SGHNT, CDR2 YYREEE (reference sequence). The V and J ends lost 0 bases and 4 bases respectively, with 14 bases between them. This clone was recorded many times. The receptor was isolated from a girl aged 10-17 years in good health, CMV-negative, and a related stem cell transplant donor. Input material: PBMCs. The chain joins TRBV5-4 to TRBJ1-3; D might be TRBD1 (5 bases). CDR3 residues: CASSLARTGGGNTIYF. The CDR3 DNA reads as TGTGCCAGCAGCTTGGCCAGGACGGGGGGAGGAAACACCATATATTTT.